Below, one T cell receptor beta chain is given with its context. The sample holds many counts of this clonotype. Its antigen is currently not known. Per-nucleotide qualities are absent, and no much larger clonotype sits a single base away. The CDR3 has 17 amino acids, counting the end cysteine and phenylalanine. The sequence is cut down to CDR3 DNA, 51 bases in frame from base 1. V was cut back by 5 bases and J by 1 base, leaving a gap of 20 bases between them. Reading the germline V gene gives CDR1 MNHEY and CDR2 SVGAGI. This record comes from a study of molecular identifiers for immune sequencing clone quantification (dated by TCRdb to 2016 to 2019). Turning to the overall study: For a replicate experiment, RNA from roughly 21,000 or 96,000 naive CD8 T cells was divided into five aliquots, and four of the five aliquots were sequenced. This methods study benchmarked molecular-identifier clustering-based TCR repertoire sequencing (MIDCIRS) and TCR RNA copy counting, using CD8 T cells to do so.

The research as a whole found: Spiked-in Jurkat TCR RNA equivalent to a single cell was reported to be detectable even among approximately 1.1 million naive CD8 T cells. In CMV-specific effector cells, clones with more than 20 RNA copies accounted for over 97% of molecules, whereas in naive cells such clones accounted for under 1%. Highly expanded clone sizes could be underestimated because identical TCR molecules may share a barcode. When barcode sub-clustering was left out, chimeric consensus sequences inflated TCR diversity, with chimeras reaching as high as 47%. The naive libraries included spiked-in Jurkat TCR RNA (roughly 9 copies' worth), and this RNA is not part of the donor repertoire. Modeling indicated 2.5 to 3 TCR RNA copies recovered per cell, compared with around 10 by digital PCR, which implies a capture efficiency of approximately 31%.

Receptor amplification or capture employed PCR. The sample was run on a NextSeq 500. Bulk TCR libraries were generated as previously described, with the TCR primers listed in Table S5 used. Total RNA was purified with the Qiagen AllPrep DNA/RNA kit. Before analysis, reads from multiple sequencing runs of one library were combined. The authors' analysis ran thus. Reads were retained only if their TCR constant sequence matched exactly, and those retained reads were trimmed to 150 nt and grouped according to their 12-nt molecular barcodes. Within each barcode group, reads were sub-clustered at a 15% Levenshtein threshold, and quality-weighted consensus sequences were built per RNA molecule. Non-functional sequences were excluded, and lower-count sequences lying one edit away from another sequence were also excluded. Based on a fit of two negative binomial distributions, barcode sub-clusters having less than 20% of the maximum read count were discarded. TCRdb reprocessing: public reads trimmed at Q25 with fastp, clones called with MiXCR, in-frame beta chains kept. CDR3 protein sequences are deduplicated, and each keeps its most common genes and DNA. The V and J calls follow TCRdb's processing rather than the paper's. The sample table contains 300,000 to 400,000 distinct CDR3 sequences; only one count was recorded for 24% of them. The top ten clones comprise about 0.74% of the sample.

Libraries of naive CD8 T cells were built from approximately 20,000 to 980,000 sorted cells, with 10%, 30% or 50% of the purified RNA used. On a BD FACSAria II, naive CD8 T cells were FACS-sorted as CD8+CD4-CCR7+CD45RA+ and collected into RLT Plus buffer. Roughly ten TCR copies' worth of Jurkat RNA were spiked into about 20,000-1,100,000 naive CD8 T cell samples to test detection sensitivity. Enrichment of CD8 T cells was performed with RosetteSep CD8+ T Cell Enrichment Cocktail and Ficoll-Paque, after which ACK red cell lysis was carried out. This chain joins TRBV6-5 to TRBJ1-1, with TRBD1 tentatively as D gene (6 bases match). The sequenced material came from naive CD8+ T cells from blood, with Jurkat cell RNA spiked in. The sample's cell subset or site, from its label and the paper: FACS-sorted CD8+CD4-CCR7+CD45RA+ naive T cells. The TCR was taken from a human donor in good health. Some libraries in this study had Jurkat cell RNA spiked in. Read as DNA, the sequence is TGTGCCAGCAGTCCCGCACAGGGTCTTAAGTCGAACACTGAAGCTTTCTTT. Its protein reads: CASSPAQGLKSNTEAFF.